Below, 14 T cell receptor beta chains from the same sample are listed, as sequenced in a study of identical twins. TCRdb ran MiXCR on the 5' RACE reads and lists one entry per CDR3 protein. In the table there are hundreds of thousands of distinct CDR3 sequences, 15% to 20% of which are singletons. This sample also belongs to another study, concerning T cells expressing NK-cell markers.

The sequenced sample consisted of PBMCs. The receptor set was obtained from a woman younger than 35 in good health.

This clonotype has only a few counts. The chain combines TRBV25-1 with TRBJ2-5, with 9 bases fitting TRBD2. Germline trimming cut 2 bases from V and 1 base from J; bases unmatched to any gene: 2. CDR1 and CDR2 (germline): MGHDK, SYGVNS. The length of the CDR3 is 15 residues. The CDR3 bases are TGTGCCAGCAGTGAAGGCGGGAGGGCCCAAGAGACCCAGTACTTC. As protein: CASSEGGRAQETQYF. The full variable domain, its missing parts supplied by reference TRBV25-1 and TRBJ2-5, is EADIYQTPRYLVIGTGKKITLECSQTMGHDKMYWYQQDPGMELHLIHYSYGVNSTEKGDLSSESTVSRIRTEHFPLTLESARPSHTSQYLCASSEGGRAQETQYFGPGTRLLVL.

DNA for the CDR3: TGTGCCAGGCCTATAGCGGGAGGACGCAATGAGCAGTTCTTC. It translates to CARPIAGGRNEQFF. The genes are TRBV2 and TRBJ2-1; 10 bases line up with TRBD2. The CDR3 sequence is 14 residues long. Losses at the gene ends were 9 bases for V and 6 bases for J; bases not matched to a gene: 8. CDR1 and CDR2 (germline): SNHLY, FYNNEI.

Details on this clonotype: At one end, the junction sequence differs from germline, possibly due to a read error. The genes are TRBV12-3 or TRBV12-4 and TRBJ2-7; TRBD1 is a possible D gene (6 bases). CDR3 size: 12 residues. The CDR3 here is CASSFPNTGSIF. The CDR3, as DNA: TGTGCCAGCAGTTTCCCTAATACAGGGTCGATCTTC.

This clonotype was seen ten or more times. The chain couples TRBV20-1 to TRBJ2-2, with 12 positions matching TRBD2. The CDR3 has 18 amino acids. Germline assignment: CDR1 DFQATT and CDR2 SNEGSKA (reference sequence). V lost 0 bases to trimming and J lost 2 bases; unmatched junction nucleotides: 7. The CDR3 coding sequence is TGCAGTGCTAGAGACCCGACTAGCGGGAGTGAAAACACCGGGGAGCTGTTTTTT. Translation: CSARDPTSGSENTGELFF.

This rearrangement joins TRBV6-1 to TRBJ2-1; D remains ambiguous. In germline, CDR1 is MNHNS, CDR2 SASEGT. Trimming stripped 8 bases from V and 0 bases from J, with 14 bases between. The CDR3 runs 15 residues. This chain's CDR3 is CASDSGHSSYNEQFF. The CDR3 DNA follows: TGTGCCAGCGATTCCGGGCATAGCTCCTACAATGAGCAGTTCTTC.

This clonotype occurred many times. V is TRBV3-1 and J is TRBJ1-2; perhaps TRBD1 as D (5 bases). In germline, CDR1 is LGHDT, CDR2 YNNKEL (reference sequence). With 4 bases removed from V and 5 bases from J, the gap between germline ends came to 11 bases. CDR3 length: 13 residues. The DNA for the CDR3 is TGTGCCAGCAGCCCTCAGGGTAGATATGGCTACACCTTC. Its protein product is CASSPQGRYGYTF.

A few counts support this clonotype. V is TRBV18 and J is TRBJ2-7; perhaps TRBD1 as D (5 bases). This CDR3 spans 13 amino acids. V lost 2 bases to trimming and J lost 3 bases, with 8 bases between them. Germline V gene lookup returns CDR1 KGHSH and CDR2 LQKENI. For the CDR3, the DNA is TGTGCCAGCTCACCAACAGGATACTACGAGCAGTACTTC. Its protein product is CASSPTGYYEQYF.

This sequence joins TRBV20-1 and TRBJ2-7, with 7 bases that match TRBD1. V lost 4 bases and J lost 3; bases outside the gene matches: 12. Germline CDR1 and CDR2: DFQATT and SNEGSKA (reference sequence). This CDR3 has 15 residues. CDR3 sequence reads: CSAKSRQGSGYEQYF. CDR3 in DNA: TGCAGTGCTAAATCGCGACAGGGTTCGGGCTACGAGCAGTACTTC.

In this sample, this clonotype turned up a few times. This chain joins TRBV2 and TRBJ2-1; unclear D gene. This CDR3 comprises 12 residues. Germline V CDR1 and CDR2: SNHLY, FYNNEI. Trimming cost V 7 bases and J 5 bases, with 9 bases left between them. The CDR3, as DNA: TGTGCCAGCATAATGGGAAACAATGAGCAGTTCTTC. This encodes CASIMGNNEQFF.

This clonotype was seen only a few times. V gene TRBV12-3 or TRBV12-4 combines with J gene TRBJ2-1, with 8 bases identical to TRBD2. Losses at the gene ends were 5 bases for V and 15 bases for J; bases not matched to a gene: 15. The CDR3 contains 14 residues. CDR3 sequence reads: CASSGLGTSVDRFF. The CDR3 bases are TGTGCCAGCAGTGGTCTCGGGACTAGTGTAGATCGGTTCTTC.

The CDR3 bases are TGCAGTGCTCGAATCCGGGGTCCAATCTATAATTCACCCCTCCACTTT. Its translation: CSARIRGPIYNSPLHF. The rearrangement links TRBV20-1 to TRBJ1-6; no clear D. There are 16 residues in the CDR3. Germline V gives CDR1 DFQATT, CDR2 SNEGSKA (reference sequence). Trimming took off 5 bases at V and 3 bases at J, with 17 bases between the two ends.

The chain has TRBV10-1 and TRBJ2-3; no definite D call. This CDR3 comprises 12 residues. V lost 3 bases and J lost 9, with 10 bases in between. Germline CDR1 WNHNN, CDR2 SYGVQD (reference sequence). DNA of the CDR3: TGCGCCAGCAGTGAAGATAGCCGGACGCAGTATTTT. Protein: CASSEDSRTQYF.

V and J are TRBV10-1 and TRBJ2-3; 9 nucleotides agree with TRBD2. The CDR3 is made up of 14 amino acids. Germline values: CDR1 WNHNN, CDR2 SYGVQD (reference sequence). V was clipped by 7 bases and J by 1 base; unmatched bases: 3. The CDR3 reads CASKAGGGTDTQYF. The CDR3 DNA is TGCGCCAGCAAGGCGGGAGGGGGCACAGATACGCAGTATTTT.

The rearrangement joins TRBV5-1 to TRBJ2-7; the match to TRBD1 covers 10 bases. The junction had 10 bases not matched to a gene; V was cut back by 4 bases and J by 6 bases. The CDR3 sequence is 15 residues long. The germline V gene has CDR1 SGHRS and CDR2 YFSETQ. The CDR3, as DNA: TGCGCCAGCAGCGGCTCCGGGACAGGGGTGGCCGAGCAGTACTTC. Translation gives CASSGSGTGVAEQYF.